Given below is one T cell receptor beta chain in context. This entry is derived from a study of blood T cell repertoires in COVID-19. Across the study: Sites across the United States, Italy and Spain contributed samples from acute and convalescent COVID-19. The analysed material was cDNA or gDNA that came from T cells, B-cell-depleted T cells, or PBMCs.

V dropped 4 bases and J dropped 6 bases, with 7 bases sitting between them. This CDR3 region has 13 residues. Germline V gene data show CDR1 as LGHNA and CDR2 as YSLEER. Methods used by the authors: Reference gene primer amplification gave estimated nucleated cell counts. Assay: immunoSEQ multiplex PCR; the TCRdb copy retains only in-frame clones and omits some. The V and J calls and clone size are taken from that table; D and trimming were inferred from the DNA. The sample records 200,000 or so clones, more than 65% being singletons. Sequencing input: PBMCs or T cells enriched from blood (not recorded which). The receptor was isolated from a man in his forties who had recovered from COVID-19. The J gene is TRBJ1-6, the V gene TRBV4-3; D gene uncertain. The CDR3 region is CASSPQVNSPLHF. In DNA form, the CDR3 reads TGCGCCAGCAGCCCCCAGGTTAATTCACCCCTCCACTTT.